One and the same sample provided the 15 T cell receptor beta chains below, sequenced in a study of T cells expressing NK-cell markers. TCRdb re-called the 5' RACE reads; every CDR3 protein appears as one record, without DNA. The ten most abundant clones cover 4% to 4.5% of a sample with roughly 300,000 distinct CDR3 sequences. The sample comprised blood T cells: a sorted CD56 or NKG2C T cell subset, CD4+ or CD8+ T cells, or bulk PBMC T cells (not recorded which). The receptor set was obtained from a woman between 18 and 75 years old in good health.

The V call is TRBV12-3 or TRBV12-4, the J call TRBJ2-3. The CDR3 contains 15 residues. The CDR3: CASSLRTVSTDTQYF.

V is TRBV20-1 and J is TRBJ2-7. Germline-derived CDR1 and CDR2 are DFQATT and SNEGSKA (reference sequence). This CDR3 is 14 amino acids long. CDR3 loop: CSAPSGRGTYEQYF.

The chain links TRBV6-5 to TRBJ2-7; as DNA is missing, the TRBD1 call by TCRdb cannot be tested. Per germline, CDR1 MNHEY and CDR2 SVGAGI. This CDR3 spans 15 amino acids. The CDR3 spells CASSYSKGQGSAQYF.

The V call is TRBV20-1, the J call TRBJ2-7; TCRdb names TRBD1, which stays unverified in the absence of DNA. This CDR3 spans 15 amino acids. Germline CDR1 DFQATT, CDR2 SNEGSKA (reference sequence). CDR3: CSAKRGGRGSYEQYF.

This rearrangement joins TRBV7-8 to TRBJ1-3. This CDR3 is 15 amino acids long. The germline gives CDR1 SGHVS, CDR2 FQNEAQ. CDR3 residues: CASSPPRRTGNTIYF.

The chain's CDR3 is CASRDRVSGNTIYF. The chain uses TRBV13 and TRBJ1-3; TCRdb's D call, TRBD1, is unchecked because there is no DNA. This CDR3 comprises 14 residues. Per germline, CDR1 PRHDT and CDR2 FYEKMQ (reference sequence). Full variable domain (rest looked up from reference TRBV13 and TRBJ1-3): AAGVIQSPRHLIKEKRETATLKCYPIPRHDTVYWYQQGPGQDPQFLISFYEKMQSDKGSIPDRFSAQQFSDYHSELNMSSLELGDSALYFCASRDRVSGNTIYFGEGSWLTVV.

V gene TRBV20-1 combines with J gene TRBJ1-1; TCRdb's D call of TRBD1 is untestable without DNA. This CDR3 is built from 14 residues. Germline CDR1 is DFQATT and CDR2 is SNEGSKA (reference sequence). The CDR3 protein is CSANRQLQNTEAFF.

V usage is TRBV4-1 and J usage is TRBJ1-1. Germline V CDR1 and CDR2: MGHRA, YSYEKL. The CDR3 sequence is 14 residues long. CDR3 region: CASSGRTENTEAFF.

The chain couples TRBV5-5 to TRBJ1-1. Per the germline V gene, CDR1 is SGHKS and CDR2 is YYEKEE (reference sequence). The length of the CDR3 is 11 residues. The chain's CDR3 is CASSLDRDAFF.

The V gene is TRBV21-1, the J gene TRBJ2-5; TCRdb designates TRBD1, a call that cannot be tested without DNA. TRBV21-1 is assigned pseudogene status. CDR3 length equals 14 residues. CDR3 protein: CASTGTGGDETQYF.

V usage is TRBV20-1 and J usage is TRBJ2-5; checking the TCRdb D call of TRBD2 is not possible without DNA. The CDR3 has 12 amino acids. Germline assignment: CDR1 DFQATT and CDR2 SNEGSKA (reference sequence). CDR3 sequence: CSPTSGSETQYF.

This chain connects TRBV11-1 to TRBJ1-4; the D call from TCRdb, TRBD1, cannot be confirmed without DNA. CDR3 size: 20 residues. CDR1 is SGHAT and CDR2 is FQDESV in the germline V gene (reference sequence). The CDR3 here is CASSLALVRDRDAANEKLFF.

The chain joins TRBV7-2 to TRBJ1-1; the TCRdb call, TRBD1, lacks DNA for checking. The CDR3 consists of 15 residues. Germline V gives CDR1 SGHTA, CDR2 FQGNSA. The CDR3 sequence is CASSAQGAVNTEAFF.

The chain employs TRBV11-1 and TRBJ2-1; without DNA, the TCRdb call of TRBD1 cannot be checked. There are 15 residues in the CDR3. Per the germline V gene, CDR1 is SGHAT and CDR2 is FQDESV (reference sequence). The CDR3 sequence is CASSLGPGTYNEQFF.

The rearrangement uses TRBV12-3 or TRBV12-4 and TRBJ1-1; with no DNA, the TCRdb D assignment of TRBD1 cannot be verified. The CDR3 covers 13 residues. CDR3: CASTLARGTEAFF.